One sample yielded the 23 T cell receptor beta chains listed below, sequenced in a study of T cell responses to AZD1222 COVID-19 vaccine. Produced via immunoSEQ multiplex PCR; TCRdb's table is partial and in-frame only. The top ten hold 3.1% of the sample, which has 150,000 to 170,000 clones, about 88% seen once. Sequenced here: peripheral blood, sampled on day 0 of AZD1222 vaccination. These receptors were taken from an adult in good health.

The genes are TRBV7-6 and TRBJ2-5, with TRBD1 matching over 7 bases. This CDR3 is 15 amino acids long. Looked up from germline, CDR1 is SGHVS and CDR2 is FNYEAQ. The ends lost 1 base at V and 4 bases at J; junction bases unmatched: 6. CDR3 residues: CASSLETGFGETQYF. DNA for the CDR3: TGTGCCAGCAGCTTAGAGACAGGGTTCGGAGAGACCCAGTACTTC.

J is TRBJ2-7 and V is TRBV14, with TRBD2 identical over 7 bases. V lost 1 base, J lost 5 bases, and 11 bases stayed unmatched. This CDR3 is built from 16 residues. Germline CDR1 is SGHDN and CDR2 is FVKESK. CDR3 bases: TGTGCCAGCAGCCAAGCTTTAGGCCGGGGGGTCCACGAGCAGTACTTC. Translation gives CASSQALGRGVHEQYF.

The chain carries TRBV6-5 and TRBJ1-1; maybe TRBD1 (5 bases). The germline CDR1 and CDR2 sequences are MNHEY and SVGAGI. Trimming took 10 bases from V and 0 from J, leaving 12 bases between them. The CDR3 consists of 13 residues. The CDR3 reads CATRGIMNTEAFF. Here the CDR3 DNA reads TGTGCCACCCGGGGGATCATGAACACTGAAGCTTTCTTT.

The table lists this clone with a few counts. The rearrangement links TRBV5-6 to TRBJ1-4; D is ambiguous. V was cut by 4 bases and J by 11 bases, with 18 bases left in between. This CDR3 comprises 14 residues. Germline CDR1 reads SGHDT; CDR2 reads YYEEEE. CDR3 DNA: TGTGCCAGCAGCACCTACAGTGCCGTCGGGAAACTGTTTTTT. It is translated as CASSTYSAVGKLFF. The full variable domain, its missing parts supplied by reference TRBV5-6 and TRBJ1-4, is DAGVTQSPTHLIKTRGQQVTLRCSPKSGHDTVSWYQQALGQGPQFIFQYYEEEERQRGNFPDRFSGHQFPNYSSELNVNALLLGDSALYLCASSTYSAVGKLFFGSGTQLSVL.

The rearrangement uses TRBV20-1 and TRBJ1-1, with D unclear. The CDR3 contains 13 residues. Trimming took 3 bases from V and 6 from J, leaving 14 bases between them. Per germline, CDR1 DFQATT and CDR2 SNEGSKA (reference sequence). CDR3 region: CSASGGWSAEAFF. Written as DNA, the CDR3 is TGCAGTGCTAGTGGAGGGTGGTCCGCTGAAGCTTTCTTT.

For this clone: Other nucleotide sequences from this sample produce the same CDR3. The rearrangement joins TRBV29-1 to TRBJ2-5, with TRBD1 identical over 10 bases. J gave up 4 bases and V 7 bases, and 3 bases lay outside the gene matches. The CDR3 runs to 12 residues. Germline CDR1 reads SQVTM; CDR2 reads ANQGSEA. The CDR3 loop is CSGRTGGETQYF. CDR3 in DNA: TGCAGCGGACGGACAGGGGGAGAGACCCAGTACTTC.

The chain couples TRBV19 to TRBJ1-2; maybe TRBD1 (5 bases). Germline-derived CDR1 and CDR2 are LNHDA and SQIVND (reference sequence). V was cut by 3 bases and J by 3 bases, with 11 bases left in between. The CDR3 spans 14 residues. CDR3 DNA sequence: TGTGCCAGTAGTATGAGGGGCGCTGACTATGGCTACACCTTC. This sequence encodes CASSMRGADYGYTF.

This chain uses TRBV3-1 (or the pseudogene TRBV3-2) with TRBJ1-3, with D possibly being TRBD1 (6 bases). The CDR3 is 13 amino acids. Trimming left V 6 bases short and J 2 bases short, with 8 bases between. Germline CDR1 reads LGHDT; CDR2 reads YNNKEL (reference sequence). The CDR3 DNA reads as TGTGCCAGCAGACGGGACACTGGAAACACCATATATTTT. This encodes CASRRDTGNTIYF.

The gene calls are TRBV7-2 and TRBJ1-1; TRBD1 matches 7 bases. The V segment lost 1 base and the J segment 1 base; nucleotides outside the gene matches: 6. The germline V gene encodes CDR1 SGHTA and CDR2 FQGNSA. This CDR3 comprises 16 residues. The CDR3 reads CASSLVVGGANTEAFF. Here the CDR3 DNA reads TGTGCCAGCAGCTTAGTAGTAGGGGGCGCGAACACTGAAGCTTTCTTT.

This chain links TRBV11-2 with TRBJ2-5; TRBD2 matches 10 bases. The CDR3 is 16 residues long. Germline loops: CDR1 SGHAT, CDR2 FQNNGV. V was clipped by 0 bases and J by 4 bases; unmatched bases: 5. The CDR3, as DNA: TGTGCCAGCAGCTTAGATCGGCTAGCGGGGGTAGAGACCCAGTACTTC. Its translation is CASSLDRLAGVETQYF.

This CDR3 is CASSQTGANVLTF. CDR3 in DNA: TGTGCCAGTAGTCAAACTGGGGCCAACGTCCTGACTTTC. The gene calls are TRBV19 and TRBJ2-6, with D uncertain. Per germline, CDR1 LNHDA and CDR2 SQIVND (reference sequence). V lost 5 bases and J lost 2, with 4 bases in between. The CDR3 loop spans 13 amino acids.

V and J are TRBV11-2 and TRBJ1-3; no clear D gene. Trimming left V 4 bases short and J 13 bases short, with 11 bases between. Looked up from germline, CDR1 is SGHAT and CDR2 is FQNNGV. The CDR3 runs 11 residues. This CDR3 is CASSSQGPIYF. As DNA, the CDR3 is TGTGCCAGCAGCTCCCAAGGGCCAATATATTTT.

The CDR3 reads CASSSRTGYTQETQYF. CDR3 in DNA: TGCGCCAGCAGCTCCCGGACAGGTTATACCCAAGAGACCCAGTACTTC. This chain uses TRBV5-1 with TRBJ2-5, with 7 bases lining up with TRBD1. The trim removed 3 bases at V and 1 base at J, leaving 9 bases unmatched. This CDR3 contains 16 residues. The germline V gene encodes CDR1 SGHRS and CDR2 YFSETQ. The complete variable domain, with remaining parts taken from reference TRBV5-1 and TRBJ2-5, reads KAGVTQTPRYLIKTRGQQVTLSCSPISGHRSVSWYQQTPGQGLQFLFEYFSETQRNKGNFPGRFSGRQFSNSRSEMNVSTLELGDSALYLCASSSRTGYTQETQYFGPGTRLLVL.

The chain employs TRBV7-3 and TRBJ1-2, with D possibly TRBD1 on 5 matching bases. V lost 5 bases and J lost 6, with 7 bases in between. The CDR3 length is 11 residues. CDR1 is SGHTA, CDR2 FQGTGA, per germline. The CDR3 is CASSQGDGYTF. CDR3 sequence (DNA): TGTGCCAGCAGCCAGGGCGATGGCTACACCTTC.

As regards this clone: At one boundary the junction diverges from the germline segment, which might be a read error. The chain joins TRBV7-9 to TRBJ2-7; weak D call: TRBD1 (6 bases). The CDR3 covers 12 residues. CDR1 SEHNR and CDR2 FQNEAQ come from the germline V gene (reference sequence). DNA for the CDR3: TGTGCCAGCAGCCATGGACAGCTTCAATCCCTCTTC. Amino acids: CASSHGQLQSLF.

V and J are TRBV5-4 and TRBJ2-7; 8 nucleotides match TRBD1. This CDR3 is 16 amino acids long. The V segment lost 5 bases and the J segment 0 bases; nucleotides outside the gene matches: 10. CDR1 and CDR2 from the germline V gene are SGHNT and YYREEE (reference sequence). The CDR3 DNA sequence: TGTGCCAGCAGTACGGAGACAGGGGCTATCTCCTACGAGCAGTACTTC. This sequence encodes CASSTETGAISYEQYF. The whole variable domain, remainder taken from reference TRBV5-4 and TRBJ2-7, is ETGVTQSPTHLIKTRGQQVTLRCSSQSGHNTVSWYQQALGQGPQFIFQYYREEENGRGNFPPRFSGLQFPNYSSELNVNALELDDSALYLCASSTETGAISYEQYFGPGTRLTVT.

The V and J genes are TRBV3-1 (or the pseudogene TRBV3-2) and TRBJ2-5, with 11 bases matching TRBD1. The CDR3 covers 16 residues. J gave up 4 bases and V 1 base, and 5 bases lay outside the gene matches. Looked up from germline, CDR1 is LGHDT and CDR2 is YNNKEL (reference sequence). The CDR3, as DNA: TGTGCCAGCAGCCAAGCCGGGACAGGGGGGATAGAGACCCAGTACTTC. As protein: CASSQAGTGGIETQYF.

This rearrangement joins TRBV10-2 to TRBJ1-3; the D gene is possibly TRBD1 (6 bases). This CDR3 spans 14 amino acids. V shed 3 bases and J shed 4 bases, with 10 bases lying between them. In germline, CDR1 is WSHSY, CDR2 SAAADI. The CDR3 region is CASSEQGSGNTIYF. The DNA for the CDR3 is TGCGCCAGCAGTGAACAGGGTTCCGGAAACACCATATATTTT.

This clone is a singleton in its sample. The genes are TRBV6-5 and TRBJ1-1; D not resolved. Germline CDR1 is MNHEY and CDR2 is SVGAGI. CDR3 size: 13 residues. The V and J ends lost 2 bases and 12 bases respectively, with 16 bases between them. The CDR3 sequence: CASSYDQARASFF. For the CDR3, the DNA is TGTGCCAGCAGTTACGATCAGGCTCGCGCATCTTTCTTT.

The CDR3, as DNA: TGTGCCAGCAGTCCCGGGACCGTTGCCCAAGAGACCCAGTACTTC. Translating gives CASSPGTVAQETQYF. The chain has TRBV5-4 and TRBJ2-5; D could derive from TRBD1 or TRBD2 (5 bases each). The V end was cut by 5 bases, the J end by 1 base, with 15 bases between. This CDR3 has 15 residues. Per germline, CDR1 SGHNT and CDR2 YYREEE (reference sequence).

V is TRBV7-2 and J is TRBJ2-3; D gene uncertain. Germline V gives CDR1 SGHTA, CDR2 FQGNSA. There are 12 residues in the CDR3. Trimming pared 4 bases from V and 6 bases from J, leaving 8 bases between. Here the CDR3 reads CASSSTWDTQYF. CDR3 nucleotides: TGTGCCAGCAGCTCCACCTGGGATACGCAGTATTTT.

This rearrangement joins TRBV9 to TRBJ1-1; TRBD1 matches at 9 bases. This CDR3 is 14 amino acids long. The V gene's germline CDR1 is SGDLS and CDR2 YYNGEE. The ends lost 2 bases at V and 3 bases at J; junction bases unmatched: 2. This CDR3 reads CASSVRDRDTEAFF. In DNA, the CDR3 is TGTGCCAGCAGCGTCCGGGACAGGGACACTGAAGCTTTCTTT.

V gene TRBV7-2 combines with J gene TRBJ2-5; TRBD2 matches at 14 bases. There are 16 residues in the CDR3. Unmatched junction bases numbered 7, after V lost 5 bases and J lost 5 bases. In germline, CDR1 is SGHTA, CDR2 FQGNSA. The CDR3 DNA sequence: TGTGCCAGCAGCCAGGGACTAGCGGGGGCGGGGGAGACCCAGTACTTC. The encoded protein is CASSQGLAGAGETQYF.